This T cell receptor (beta chain) was recorded in a study of breast tumors, draining lymph nodes, adjacent tissues. Germline V gene lookup returns CDR1 MNHEY and CDR2 SVGAGI. The V end was cut by 5 bases, the J end by 3 bases, with 2 bases between. The CDR3 is 12 residues long. Ten or more counts support this clonotype. The antigen remains undetermined. TCRdb processed the multiplex PCR reads anew with MiXCR; each CDR3 protein has one entry. The sample has approximately 280,000 distinct CDR3 sequences, around 31% seen once. Study results and caveats: Tumor repertoires ranked between lymph nodes and nontumor tissue in diversity, with V and J gene preferences. The data were judged consistent with most tumor T cells coming from lymph node and expanding in tumor. Luminal-like breast cancer showed significantly greater tumor-nontumor repertoire similarity than basal-like breast cancer did. Tumor T cell lymph node origin was a supported hypothesis, not proven.

Breast cancer patients provided tissue from their axillary draining lymph nodes. Specimen: axillary lymph node tissue. The TCR sequence derives from a female donor with breast cancer. Some clones in this sample may be carry-over from other donors' samples. The chain employs TRBV6-5 and TRBJ1-6; D remains ambiguous. CDR3 DNA: TGTGCCAGCAGTCTCTATAATTCACCCCTCCACTTT. This translates into CASSLYNSPLHF.